This T cell receptor (beta chain) derives from a study of blood T cells in healthy people across ages. The V end lost 1 base, the J end lost 3 bases, and 7 bases lay between the germline ends. Germline assignment: CDR1 DFQATT and CDR2 SNEGSKA (reference sequence). The CDR3 length is 12 residues. Findings of the study overall: Naive T cell percentage showed a strong correlation with TCR beta diversity.

This clonotype was seen more than once but under ten times. As yet, its antigen is unknown. Sample-barcoded 5' priming and a J-beta primer mix drove a second PCR of roughly 7 to 11 cycles. TCRdb itself ran the 5' RACE reads through MiXCR, one entry per CDR3 protein. The data contain roughly 560,000 distinct CDR3 sequences, 24% of them singletons. The data also belong to a second study, concerning T cells of mothers and their children.

This chain connects TRBV20-1 to TRBJ2-7, with D possibly TRBD1 on 5 matching bases. The clonotype was recovered from a boy aged 5-17 years in good health. The sequencing sample was made of blood. CDR3 sequence: CSARGGSYEQYF. CDR3 DNA sequence: TGCAGTGCTAGAGGGGGCAGCTACGAGCAGTACTTC.